This T cell receptor (delta chain) was sequenced for a study of human gamma delta and Vdelta1 T cells. TCRdb reapplied CATT to the PCR reads. Found here are about 1,400 delta-chain clones, roughly 37% of them singletons; the top ten hold about 5.5%. This clone came up a few times. The CDR3 runs 17 residues. The germline gives CDR1 TSWWSYY, CDR2 QGS. Deletions cut 9 bases from V and 7 bases from J, with 30 bases between. The TCR comes from a human donor in good health. The genes are TRDV1 and TRDJ1; a weak D match, TRDD3 (6 bases). Sample: Vdelta1 gamma-delta T cells from blood. The CDR3 DNA is TGTGCTCTCGGACCCGGCCCTCACCACGACTGGGAGGGTAAACTCATCTTT. This sequence encodes CALGPGPHHDWEGKLIF.